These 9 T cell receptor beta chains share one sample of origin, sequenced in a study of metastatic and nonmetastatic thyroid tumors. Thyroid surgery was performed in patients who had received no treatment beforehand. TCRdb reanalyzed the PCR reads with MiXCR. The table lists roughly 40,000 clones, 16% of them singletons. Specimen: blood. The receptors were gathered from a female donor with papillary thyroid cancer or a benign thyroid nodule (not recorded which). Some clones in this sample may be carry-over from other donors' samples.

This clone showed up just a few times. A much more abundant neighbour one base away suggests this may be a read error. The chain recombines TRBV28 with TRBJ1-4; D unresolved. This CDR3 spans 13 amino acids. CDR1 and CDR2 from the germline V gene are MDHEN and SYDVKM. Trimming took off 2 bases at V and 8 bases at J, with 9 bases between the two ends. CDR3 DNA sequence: TGTGCCAGCAGTTTACTCCACAAAGAAAAACTGTTTTTT. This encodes CASSLLHKEKLFF.

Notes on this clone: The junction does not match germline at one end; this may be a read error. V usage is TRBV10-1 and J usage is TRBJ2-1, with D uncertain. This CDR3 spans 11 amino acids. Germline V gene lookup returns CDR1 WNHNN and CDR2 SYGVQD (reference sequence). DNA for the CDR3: TGCTCCAGCACTGCATACAATGAGCAGTTCTTC. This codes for CSSTAYNEQFF.

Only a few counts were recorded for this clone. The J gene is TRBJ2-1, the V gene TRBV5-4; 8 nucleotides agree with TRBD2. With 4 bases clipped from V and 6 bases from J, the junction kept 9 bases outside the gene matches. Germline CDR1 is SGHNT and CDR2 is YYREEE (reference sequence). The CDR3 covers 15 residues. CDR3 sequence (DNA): TGTGCCAGCAGCCCGGGGGGGACGGGGGTCAATGAGCAGTTCTTC. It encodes CASSPGGTGVNEQFF.

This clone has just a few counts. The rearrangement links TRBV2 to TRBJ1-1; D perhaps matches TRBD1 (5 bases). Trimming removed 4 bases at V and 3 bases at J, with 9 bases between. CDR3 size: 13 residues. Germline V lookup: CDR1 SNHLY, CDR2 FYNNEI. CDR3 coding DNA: TGTGCCAGCAGTGGGGACGTGGACACTGAAGCTTTCTTT. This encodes CASSGDVDTEAFF.

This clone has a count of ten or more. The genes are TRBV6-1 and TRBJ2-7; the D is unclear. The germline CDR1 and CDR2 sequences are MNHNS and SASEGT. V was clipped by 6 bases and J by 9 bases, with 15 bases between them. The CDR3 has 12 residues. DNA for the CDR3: TGTGCCAGCAGCTCAGCCTCTCTCGTGCAGTACTTC. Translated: CASSSASLVQYF.

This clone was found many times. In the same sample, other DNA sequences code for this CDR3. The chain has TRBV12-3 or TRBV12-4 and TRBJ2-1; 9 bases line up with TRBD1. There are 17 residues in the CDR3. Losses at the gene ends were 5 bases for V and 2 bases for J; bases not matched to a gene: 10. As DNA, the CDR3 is TGTGCCAGCAGTATCCCCCGGACAGGGGAAACCTACAATGAGCAGTTCTTC. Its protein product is CASSIPRTGETYNEQFF.

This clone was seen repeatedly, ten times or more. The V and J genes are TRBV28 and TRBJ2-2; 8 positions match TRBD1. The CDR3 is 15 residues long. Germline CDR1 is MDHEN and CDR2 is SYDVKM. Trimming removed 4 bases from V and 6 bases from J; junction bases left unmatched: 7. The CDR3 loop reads CASSSTGGRPGELFF. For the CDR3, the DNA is TGTGCCAGCAGTTCTACAGGGGGGAGGCCCGGGGAGCTGTTTTTT.

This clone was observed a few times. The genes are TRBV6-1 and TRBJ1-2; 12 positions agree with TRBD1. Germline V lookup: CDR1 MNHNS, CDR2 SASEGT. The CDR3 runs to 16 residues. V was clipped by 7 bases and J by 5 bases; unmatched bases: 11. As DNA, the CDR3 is TGTGCCAGCACCCAAGGGACAGGGGGCCAACGGTATGGCTACACCTTC. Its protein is CASTQGTGGQRYGYTF.

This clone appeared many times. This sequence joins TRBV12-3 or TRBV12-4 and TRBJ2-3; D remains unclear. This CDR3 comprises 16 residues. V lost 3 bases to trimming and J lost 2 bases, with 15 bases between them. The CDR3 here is CASSLRRFSTTDTQYF. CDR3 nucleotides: TGTGCCAGCAGTTTGCGCCGGTTCAGTACCACAGATACGCAGTATTTT.